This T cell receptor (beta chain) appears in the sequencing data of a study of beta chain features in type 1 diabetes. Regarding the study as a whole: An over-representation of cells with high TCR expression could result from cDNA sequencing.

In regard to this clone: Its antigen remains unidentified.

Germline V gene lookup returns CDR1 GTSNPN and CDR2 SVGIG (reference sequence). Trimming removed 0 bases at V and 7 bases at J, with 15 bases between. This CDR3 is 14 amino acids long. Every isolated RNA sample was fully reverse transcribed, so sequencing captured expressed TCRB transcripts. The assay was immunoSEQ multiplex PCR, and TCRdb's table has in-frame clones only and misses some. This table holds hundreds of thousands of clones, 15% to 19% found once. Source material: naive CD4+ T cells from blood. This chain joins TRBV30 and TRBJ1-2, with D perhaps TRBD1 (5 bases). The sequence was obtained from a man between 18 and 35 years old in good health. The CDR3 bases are TGTGCCTGGAGTGTTTTGACCCACCAGGGTGGCTACACCTTC. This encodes CAWSVLTHQGGYTF.